These 10 T cell receptor beta chains were sequenced from one sample in a study of blood T cell repertoires in COVID-19. Libraries were prepared by immunoSEQ multiplex PCR; TCRdb keeps only in-frame clonotypes and omits some of them. The sample yields fewer than 350,000 clones, around 93% seen once. The sequenced sample consisted of PBMCs or T cells enriched from blood (not recorded which). Receptors were obtained from a man aged 35 to 55 who had been exposed to COVID-19.

This clone is a singleton in its sample. The chain joins TRBV12-5 to TRBJ2-2, with D unresolved. Germline lookup yields CDR1 LGHNT and CDR2 FRNRAP. Trimming took off 5 bases at V and 5 bases at J, with 9 bases between the two ends. The CDR3 sequence is 13 residues long. The CDR3: CASGPLFTGELFF. The CDR3 DNA reads TGTGCTAGTGGTCCTCTATTTACCGGGGAGCTGTTTTTT.

This clone was observed a handful of times. The gene calls are TRBV5-1 and TRBJ1-5, with a possible D match to TRBD1 (6 bases). The CDR3 runs to 13 residues. V was pared by 1 base and J by 5 bases, with 7 bases between. Germline V gene data show CDR1 as SGHRS and CDR2 as YFSETQ. This chain's CDR3 is CASSLQGYQPQHF. The CDR3 DNA reads TGCGCCAGCAGCTTGCAGGGGTATCAGCCCCAGCATTTT.

The chain carries TRBV6-5 and TRBJ2-7; 7 bases line up with TRBD2. This CDR3 is built from 16 residues. Germline assignment: CDR1 MNHEY and CDR2 SVGAGI. The junction had 8 bases not matched to a gene; V was cut back by 0 bases and J by 3 bases. The CDR3 is CASSYSLAEEHYEQYF. Written as DNA, the CDR3 is TGTGCCAGCAGTTACTCTCTAGCGGAAGAGCACTACGAGCAGTACTTC.

The rearrangement uses TRBV30 and TRBJ2-1; TRBD2 matches at 8 bases. CDR3 length: 18 amino acids. V lost 4 bases, J lost 0 bases, and 14 bases stayed unmatched. CDR1 and CDR2 (germline): GTSNPN, SVGIG (reference sequence). The CDR3 loop reads CAWITFGAGESSYNEQFF. The CDR3 DNA reads as TGTGCCTGGATTACTTTTGGAGCGGGAGAGTCCTCCTACAATGAGCAGTTCTTC.

This chain connects TRBV9 to TRBJ1-2, with D unclear. Germline V gene sequence: CDR1 SGDLS, CDR2 YYNGEE. The V and J ends lost 2 bases and 1 base respectively, with 12 bases between them. The CDR3 spans 15 residues. The CDR3 loop reads CASSVGLGGNYGYTF. The CDR3 nucleotides read TGTGCCAGCAGCGTGGGTCTGGGAGGTAACTATGGCTACACCTTC.

The chain is built from TRBV5-4 and TRBJ1-4, with D perhaps matching TRBD1 (6 bases). The CDR3 has 16 residues. Germline V gene data show CDR1 as SGHNT and CDR2 as YYREEE (reference sequence). Trimming took 3 bases from V and 0 from J, leaving 12 bases between them. The CDR3 sequence: CASSSGGRATNEKLFF. DNA for the CDR3: TGTGCCAGCAGCTCCGGGGGGCGGGCAACTAATGAAAAACTGTTTTTT.

Remarks on this clone: The sample holds other DNA sequences that translate to the same CDR3. V gene TRBV5-4 combines with J gene TRBJ1-2; 8 nucleotides align to TRBD1. J lost 4 bases, V lost 4 bases, and 3 bases had no gene match. The CDR3 spans 13 residues. CDR1 and CDR2 from the germline V gene are SGHNT and YYREEE (reference sequence). CDR3 nucleotide sequence: TGTGCCAGCAGCCGAGGACAGGGCTATGGCTACACCTTC. Encoded protein: CASSRGQGYGYTF.

The chain is built from TRBV5-1 and TRBJ2-1; 10 positions match TRBD2. CDR3 length: 15 residues. V lost 4 bases and J lost 2; bases outside the gene matches: 3. CDR1 is SGHRS and CDR2 is YFSETQ in the germline V gene. The CDR3 nucleotides are TGCGCCAGCAGCCCGGGACTAGCGCCCTACAATGAGCAGTTCTTC. It specifies CASSPGLAPYNEQFF.

The rearrangement links TRBV11-3 to TRBJ2-3; D is unresolved. V gave up 1 base and J gave up 0 bases, with 11 bases separating them. The CDR3 sequence is 16 residues long. Germline V gene data show CDR1 as SGHNT and CDR2 as YENEEA. CDR3: CASSLVLSQSTDTQYF. Here the CDR3 DNA reads TGTGCCAGCAGCTTAGTCCTTAGCCAGAGCACAGATACGCAGTATTTT.

The chain couples TRBV11-2 to TRBJ2-7; 14 nucleotides agree with TRBD2. The CDR3 loop spans 15 amino acids. The V gene's germline CDR1 is SGHAT and CDR2 FQNNGV. J was trimmed by 7 bases and V by 9 bases; bases with no gene match: 11. As DNA, the CDR3 is TGTGCCAGTGTTTGGGGACTAGCGGGAGAAGGGGAGCAGTACTTC. Residues: CASVWGLAGEGEQYF.